Listed below are T cell receptor beta chains from one sample, sequenced in a study of blood T cell repertoires in COVID-19. Method: immunoSEQ multiplex PCR; TCRdb's copy keeps in-frame clones and lacks some. This sample has under 55,000 clones, with around 85% found just once. The sample comprised peripheral blood. These receptors came from a human donor in a cohort sampled during active COVID-19. Both conserved end residues are part of each CDR3. Fields, in order: clone size, V gene, CDR3 length, J gene, D gene, CDR3 DNA, CDR3 protein. The D gene is left open where the match is weak. The size entry is marked missing in some rows and otherwise reads once, few, many or a size class.

.	TRBV11-2	14	TRBJ2-7	.	TGTGCCAGCAGCTTAGTAGCAGGGATCGGCGAGCAGTACTTC	CASSLVAGIGEQYF
once	TRBV5-6	14	TRBJ1-2	.	TGTGCCAGCAGCTTGCCCCACACAGGGAGTGGCTACACCTTC	CASSLPHTGSGYTF
.	TRBV2	15	TRBJ1-3	.	TGTGCCAGCAGTCCCTCCGGGGTGTCCAGAAACACCATATATTTT	CASSPSGVSRNTIYF
.	TRBV27	14	TRBJ2-7	TRBD2	TGTGCCAGCAGTCCCGGGACTAGCGTTTACGAGCAGTACTTC	CASSPGTSVYEQYF
.	TRBV5-1	14	TRBJ2-2	.	TGCGCCAGCAGCTTGTCCGGGTCCACCGGGGAGCTGTTTTTT	CASSLSGSTGELFF
.	TRBV18	15	TRBJ1-6	TRBD1	TGTGCCAGCTCACCATCCCAGGGGGTCGGTTCACCCCTCCACTTT	CASSPSQGVGSPLHF
.	TRBV4-1	15	TRBJ1-5	.	TGCGCCAGTAACGAGGGCGTTTGGAGCAATCAGCCCCAGCATTTT	CASNEGVWSNQPQHF
.	TRBV4-3	18	TRBJ2-5	TRBD2	TGCGCCAGCAGCCAAGATTCACTAGCGGGAGGGAGGCAGGAGACCCAGTACTTC	CASSQDSLAGGRQETQYF
.	TRBV7-9	15	TRBJ1-5	.	TGTGCCAGCAGCTTAGCGGGTCCCAGGGATCAGCCCCAGCATTTT	CASSLAGPRDQPQHF
.	TRBV7-8	16	TRBJ1-5	TRBD1	TGTGCCAGCAGCTTAAAGACAGGGGAAGGGGATCAGCCCCAGCATTTT	CASSLKTGEGDQPQHF
few	TRBV27	15	TRBJ1-1	.	TGTGCCAGCAGTCAGAACAGGGACGTGAACACTGAAGCTTTCTTT	CASSQNRDVNTEAFF
.	TRBV9	15	TRBJ2-3	TRBD2	TGTGCCAGCAGCCCGCGGGAGCGTGGCACAGATACGCAGTATTTT	CASSPRERGTDTQYF
.	TRBV6-6	16	TRBJ2-7	TRBD1	TGTGCCAGCAGTTACACCGGGACAGGGGCAAGGGTCGAGCAGTACTTC	CASSYTGTGARVEQYF
.	TRBV10-3	15	TRBJ2-7	TRBD2	TGTGCCATCAGCCTCAGCGGGAGTGCCTTTGAGGAGCAGTACTTC	CAISLSGSAFEEQYF
.	TRBV6-2/TRBV6-3	15	TRBJ1-5	TRBD1	TGTGCCAGCAGTCCCCTCTCAGGGGGTAGTCAGCCCCAGCATTTT	CASSPLSGGSQPQHF
.	TRBV28	16	TRBJ2-3	.	TGTGCCAGCTCCTCCTCTGCGGCCCCTAGCACAGATACGCAGTATTTT	CASSSSAAPSTDTQYF
.	TRBV9	15	TRBJ1-1	TRBD1	TGTGCCAGCAGCGTAGAAGGGGGCGCGGGAACTGAAGCTTTCTTT	CASSVEGGAGTEAFF
.	TRBV7-3	13	TRBJ1-1	.	TGTGCCAGCAGCTTAAAACCCGGGGATGGGGCTTTCTTT	CASSLKPGDGAFF
.	TRBV18	16	TRBJ1-4	.	TGTGCCAGCTCACCACCCTCCAGGGGATTGAGTGAAAAACTGTTTTTT	CASSPPSRGLSEKLFF